This entry lists 28 T cell receptor beta chains sequenced from one sample in a study of metastatic and nonmetastatic thyroid tumors. No treatment had been given to any patient before thyroid surgery. TCRdb re-clonotyped the PCR reads through MiXCR. The table lists 25,000 to 35,000 clones, roughly 30% of them singletons. Sequenced: blood. The source is a female donor with papillary thyroid cancer or a benign thyroid nodule (not recorded which). Some clones in this sample may be carry-over from other donors' samples.

This clone was counted many times. This sample includes further DNA sequences coding for the same CDR3. This chain joins TRBV10-1 and TRBJ1-1; the D is unclear. The CDR3 consists of 14 residues. Germline V CDR1 and CDR2: WNHNN, SYGVQD (reference sequence). V shed 0 bases and J shed 4 bases, with 9 bases lying between them. CDR3 bases: TGCGCCAGCAGTGAGTCGACGGGGTCCACTGAAGCTTTCTTT. Residues: CASSESTGSTEAFF.

The J gene is TRBJ1-6, the V gene TRBV7-8; perhaps TRBD1 as D (5 bases). Trimming stripped 1 base from V and 11 bases from J, with 15 bases between. Germline V gives CDR1 SGHVS, CDR2 FQNEAQ. The CDR3 has 15 residues. The CDR3 DNA follows: TGTGCCAGCAGCTTAGTTGGGGGTACGGTCACACCCCTCCACTTT. Its translation: CASSLVGGTVTPLHF. Together with reference TRBV7-8 and TRBJ1-6, the CDR3 gives the full variable domain: GAGVSQSPRYKVAKRGQDVALRCDPISGHVSLFWYQQALGQGPEFLTYFQNEAQLDKSGLPSDRFFAERPEGSVSTLKIQRTQQEDSAVYLCASSLVGGTVTPLHFGNGTRLTVT.

V and J are TRBV19 and TRBJ1-2; no firm D call. Germline CDR1 reads LNHDA; CDR2 reads SQIVND (reference sequence). V lost 7 bases and J 1 base, leaving 16 bases between the germline ends. The CDR3 spans 15 residues. The CDR3 bases are TGTGCCAGTACCCGAGAACTATCATATAACTATGGCTACACCTTC. Translated, it gives CASTRELSYNYGYTF.

This clone appeared a few times. This sample also contains other DNA sequences that code for the same CDR3. The chain carries TRBV9 and TRBJ1-1; 8 bases agree with TRBD1. V dropped 4 bases and J dropped 4; count of bases not matched to a gene: 6. Germline CDR1 reads SGDLS; CDR2 reads YYNGEE. The CDR3 loop spans 14 amino acids. CDR3 nucleotide sequence: TGTGCCAGCAGCACAGGGACAGGAAGCACTGAAGCTTTCTTT. It encodes CASSTGTGSTEAFF.

Details on this clone: Additional DNA sequences in this sample encode the identical CDR3. The chain uses TRBV6-1 and TRBJ2-7, with 7 positions matching TRBD1. Germline trimming cut 5 bases from V and 6 bases from J; bases unmatched to any gene: 13. There are 15 residues in the CDR3. CDR1 MNHNS and CDR2 SASEGT come from the germline V gene. DNA for the CDR3: TGTGCCAGCAGTCCCTGGACAGGTACTCGCCGCGAGCAGTACTTC. Protein product: CASSPWTGTRREQYF.

The gene calls are TRBV19 and TRBJ2-1, with 12 bases aligning to TRBD2. CDR3 length: 17 amino acids. Germline V lookup: CDR1 LNHDA, CDR2 SQIVND (reference sequence). J was trimmed by 8 bases and V by 4 bases; bases with no gene match: 12. In nucleotides, the CDR3 is TGTGCCAGTAGTACACGAACAACTAGCGGGAGGTCCGATGAGCAGTTCTTC. Its protein is CASSTRTTSGRSDEQFF.

This clone was detected ten times or more. The J gene is TRBJ1-6, the V gene TRBV20-1; 10 positions agree with TRBD1. This CDR3 spans 15 amino acids. The germline gives CDR1 DFQATT, CDR2 SNEGSKA (reference sequence). The V segment lost 6 bases and the J segment 7 bases; nucleotides outside the gene matches: 9. The CDR3 region is CSAPVLDRGNSPLHF. DNA of the CDR3: TGCAGTGCCCCGGTATTGGACAGGGGGAATTCACCCCTCCACTTT.

This chain connects TRBV7-9 to TRBJ2-2; 7 nucleotides align to TRBD1. Unmatched junction bases numbered 7, after V lost 5 bases and J lost 4 bases. CDR1 and CDR2 from the germline V gene are SEHNR and FQNEAQ (reference sequence). The CDR3 length is 15 residues. CDR3 nucleotide sequence: TGTGCCAGCAGCCCCCAGACAGGGTCCACCGGGGAGCTGTTTTTT. The encoded protein is CASSPQTGSTGELFF.

By sample fraction, this clone is medium-sized (0.01 to 0.1%). The rearrangement uses TRBV6-5 and TRBJ2-2, with D tentatively TRBD2 (6 bases). The length of the CDR3 is 16 residues. The V end lost 2 bases, the J end lost 3 bases, and 13 bases lay between the germline ends. The germline V gene encodes CDR1 MNHEY and CDR2 SVGAGI. The CDR3 protein is CASSYGGARDTGELFF. CDR3 DNA: TGTGCCAGCAGTTACGGAGGGGCTAGGGACACCGGGGAGCTGTTTTTT.

This clone was detected ten times or more. Since a much larger clone is just one base distant, this may be a read error. Other DNA sequences of this sample code for an identical CDR3. V is TRBV19 and J is TRBJ2-3; D gene unclear. The CDR3 extends over 15 amino acids. V lost 0 bases to trimming and J lost 0 bases, with 7 bases between them. The V gene's germline CDR1 is LNHDA and CDR2 SQIVND (reference sequence). CDR3 in DNA: TGTGCCAGTAGTATAGAGGCCACTAGCACAGATACGCAGTATTTT. This codes for CASSIEATSTDTQYF.

In its sample, this clone was seen many times. J is TRBJ2-3 and V is TRBV28; unclear D gene. Trimming removed 7 bases from V and 1 base from J, with 9 bases in between. Germline CDR1 reads MDHEN; CDR2 reads SYDVKM. The CDR3 loop spans 13 amino acids. CDR3 residues: CASTPGGTDTQYF. The CDR3 DNA sequence: TGTGCCAGCACCCCCGGTGGCACAGATACGCAGTATTTT.

By share of the sample, this clone is medium-sized. This chain connects TRBV28 to TRBJ2-7, with no clear D. The CDR3 is 14 residues long. The V end lost 5 bases, the J end lost 1 base, and 12 bases lay between the germline ends. Per the germline V gene, CDR1 is MDHEN and CDR2 is SYDVKM. The CDR3 bases are TGTGCCAGCAGTACCCGTGGTAGGTCCTACGAGCAGTACTTC. It encodes CASSTRGRSYEQYF.

This clone has a count of ten or more. The V call is TRBV7-6, the J call TRBJ2-1; a weak D match, TRBD2 (5 bases). Germline CDR1 reads SGHVS; CDR2 reads FNYEAQ. The CDR3 is made up of 15 amino acids. Trimming left V 4 bases short and J 7 bases short, with 17 bases between. In DNA, the CDR3 is TGTGCCAGCAGCTCCGGAGGCCTGAGCAGAAATGAGCAGTTCTTC. Protein: CASSSGGLSRNEQFF.

CDR3: CASSLISPIDYTF. Written as DNA, the CDR3 is TGCGCCAGCAGCTTGATCAGTCCGATCGACTACACCTTC. The J gene is TRBJ1-2, the V gene TRBV5-1, with no clear D. Trimming stripped 1 base from V and 10 bases from J, with 14 bases between. This CDR3 contains 13 residues. Germline V gene data show CDR1 as SGHRS and CDR2 as YFSETQ.

The chain is built from TRBV2 and TRBJ2-3; perhaps TRBD2 as D (6 bases). The V end lost 3 bases, the J end lost 4 bases, and 11 bases lay between the germline ends. Germline assignment: CDR1 SNHLY and CDR2 FYNNEI. The CDR3 spans 14 residues. The CDR3 nucleotides are TGTGCCAGCAGTGAGGGGGGAGCAGCAGATACGCAGTATTTT. Translation: CASSEGGAADTQYF.

This chain joins TRBV10-3 and TRBJ1-2, with TRBD1 matching 10 bases. V gave up 0 bases and J gave up 2 bases; unmatched junction bases: 9. The CDR3 runs 18 residues. Per germline, CDR1 ENHRY and CDR2 SYGVKD. The CDR3 here is CAISESPPGTGANYGYTF. The CDR3 nucleotides are TGTGCCATCAGTGAGTCCCCGCCTGGGACAGGGGCCAACTATGGCTACACCTTC.

The V call is TRBV7-3, the J call TRBJ2-1; D assignment may be TRBD1 or TRBD2 (5 bases each). The CDR3 contains 14 residues. Trimming shortened V by 0 bases and J by 4 bases, and 7 bases separated the two germline ends. Germline V gene lookup returns CDR1 SGHTA and CDR2 FQGTGA. The DNA for the CDR3 is TGTGCCAGCAGCTTAACGGGGGATTACAATGAGCAGTTCTTC. Translation: CASSLTGDYNEQFF. Full variable domain (outside the CDR3, taken from reference TRBV7-3 and TRBJ2-1): GAGVSQTPSNKVTEKGKYVELRCDPISGHTALYWYRQSLGQGPEFLIYFQGTGAADDSGLPNDRFFAVRPEGSVSTLKIQRTERGDSAVYLCASSLTGDYNEQFFGPGTRLTVL.

The chain employs TRBV18 and TRBJ2-2, with D perhaps matching TRBD2 (6 bases). The CDR3 is 13 amino acids. Per the germline V gene, CDR1 is KGHSH and CDR2 is LQKENI. V gave up 8 bases and J gave up 2 bases, with 9 bases separating them. DNA of the CDR3: TGTGCCAGCGAGGAGGGTAACACCGGGGAGCTGTTTTTT. It yields the protein CASEEGNTGELFF.

In its sample, this clone was seen many times. The chain combines TRBV7-7 with TRBJ2-1, with 10 bases aligning to TRBD2. V lost 4 bases, J lost 9 bases, and 21 bases stayed unmatched. Germline V gene sequence: CDR1 SSHAT, CDR2 FNYEAQ (reference sequence). The CDR3 has 19 residues. CDR3 protein: CASSSYGLAEAALDGEQFF. The CDR3 DNA reads TGTGCCAGCAGCTCCTACGGACTAGCGGAGGCGGCTTTGGATGGTGAGCAGTTCTTC.

The chain couples TRBV5-1 to TRBJ1-2; D is possibly TRBD1 (5 bases). V was pared by 0 bases and J by 6 bases, with 12 bases between. Germline V lookup: CDR1 SGHRS, CDR2 YFSETQ. There are 14 residues in the CDR3. This CDR3 reads CASSLDGAADGYTF. Here the CDR3 DNA reads TGCGCCAGCAGCTTGGACGGGGCGGCAGATGGCTACACCTTC.

The chain carries TRBV24-1 and TRBJ2-4, with D possibly TRBD2 on 6 matching bases. CDR3 length: 12 residues. Germline V CDR1 and CDR2: KGHDR, SFDVKD. V gave up 4 bases and J gave up 9 bases, with 9 bases separating them. CDR3 loop: CATSESGVIQYF. The CDR3 region has the DNA TGTGCCACCAGTGAATCGGGAGTCATTCAGTACTTC.

The chain employs TRBV28 and TRBJ1-5; 8 nucleotides agree with TRBD1. The CDR3 covers 14 residues. CDR1 is MDHEN, CDR2 SYDVKM, per germline. The CDR3 protein is CVSSSQGVKQPQHF. The CDR3 region has the DNA TGTGTGAGCAGTTCACAGGGGGTTAAGCAGCCCCAGCATTTT.

This clone rates as medium-sized. The rearrangement uses TRBV28 and TRBJ1-2; 7 bases fit TRBD1. CDR1 MDHEN and CDR2 SYDVKM come from the germline V gene. The CDR3 sequence is 13 residues long. Trimming at V came to 6 bases and at J to 2 bases, leaving 3 bases not matched to a gene. CDR3 amino acids: CASSPQGNYGYTF. CDR3 DNA: TGTGCCAGCAGCCCACAGGGGAACTATGGCTACACCTTC.

This clone was seen repeatedly, ten times or more. The chain recombines TRBV11-2 with TRBJ1-4, with D unclear. This CDR3 spans 14 amino acids. Germline CDR1 reads SGHAT; CDR2 reads FQNNGV. V lost 3 bases to trimming and J lost 2 bases, with 7 bases between them. CDR3: CASSFGPTNEKLFF. The CDR3 nucleotides are TGTGCCAGCAGCTTTGGGCCGACTAATGAAAAACTGTTTTTT.

The chain employs TRBV19 and TRBJ2-1; possible D gene TRBD2, 5 bases. V lost 1 base to trimming and J lost 8 bases, with 12 bases between them. The CDR3 has 14 residues. CDR1 and CDR2 (germline): LNHDA, SQIVND (reference sequence). The CDR3 DNA is TGTGCCAGTAGTATAGGGGCCGAGGGCGATGAGCAGTTCTTC. Translated: CASSIGAEGDEQFF.

The J gene is TRBJ2-7, the V gene TRBV24-1; the match to TRBD2 covers 7 bases. The CDR3 runs to 17 residues. The J segment lost 3 bases and the V segment lost 5 bases, leaving 15 bases of the junction unmatched. Germline CDR1 KGHDR, CDR2 SFDVKD. The CDR3 is CATSAQGGGSHIYEQYF. In nucleotides, the CDR3 is TGTGCCACCAGTGCCCAGGGCGGCGGGAGTCATATCTACGAGCAGTACTTC.

This chain uses TRBV11-3 with TRBJ2-1; 7 nucleotides agree with TRBD2. Trimming took 4 bases from V and 2 from J; bases not matched to a gene: 2. This CDR3 region has 14 residues. Per the germline V gene, CDR1 is SGHNT and CDR2 is YENEEA. The CDR3 DNA follows: TGTGCCAGCAGCTCCGGGACTACCTACAATGAGCAGTTCTTC. It specifies CASSSGTTYNEQFF.

This CDR3 reads CSAQPPSGQRNTDTQYF. The CDR3, as DNA: TGCAGTGCCCAGCCGCCTAGCGGGCAACGTAATACAGATACGCAGTATTTT. The chain uses TRBV20-1 and TRBJ2-3; the match to TRBD2 covers 8 bases. The ends lost 6 bases at V and 3 bases at J; junction bases unmatched: 17. The V gene's germline CDR1 is DFQATT and CDR2 SNEGSKA (reference sequence). The CDR3 contains 17 residues.